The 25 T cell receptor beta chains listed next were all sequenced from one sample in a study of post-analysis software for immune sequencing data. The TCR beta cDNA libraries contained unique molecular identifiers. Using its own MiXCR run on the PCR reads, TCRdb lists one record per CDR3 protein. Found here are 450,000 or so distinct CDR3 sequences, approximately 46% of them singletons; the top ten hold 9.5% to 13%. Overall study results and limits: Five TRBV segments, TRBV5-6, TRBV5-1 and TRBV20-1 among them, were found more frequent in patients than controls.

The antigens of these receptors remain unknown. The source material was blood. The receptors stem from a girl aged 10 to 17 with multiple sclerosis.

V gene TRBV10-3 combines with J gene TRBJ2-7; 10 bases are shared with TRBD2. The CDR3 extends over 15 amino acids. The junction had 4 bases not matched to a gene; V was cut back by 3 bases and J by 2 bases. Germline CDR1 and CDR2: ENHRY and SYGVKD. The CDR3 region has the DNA TGTGCCATCAGTGAAGGAACTAGCGGGGCCTACGAGCAGTACTTC. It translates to CAISEGTSGAYEQYF.

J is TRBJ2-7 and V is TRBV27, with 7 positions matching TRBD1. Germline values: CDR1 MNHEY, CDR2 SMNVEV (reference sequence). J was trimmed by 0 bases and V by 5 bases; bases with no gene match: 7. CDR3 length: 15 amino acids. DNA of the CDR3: TGTGCCAGCAGTCAAATGGGGGACAGCTCCTACGAGCAGTACTTC. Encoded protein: CASSQMGDSSYEQYF.

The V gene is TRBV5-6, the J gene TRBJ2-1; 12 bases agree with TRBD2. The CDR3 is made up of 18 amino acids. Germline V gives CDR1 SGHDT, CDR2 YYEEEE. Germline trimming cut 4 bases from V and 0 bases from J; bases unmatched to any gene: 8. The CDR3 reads CASSRRLAGDRSYNEQFF. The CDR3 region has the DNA TGTGCCAGCAGCAGAAGACTAGCGGGAGATCGCTCCTACAATGAGCAGTTCTTC.

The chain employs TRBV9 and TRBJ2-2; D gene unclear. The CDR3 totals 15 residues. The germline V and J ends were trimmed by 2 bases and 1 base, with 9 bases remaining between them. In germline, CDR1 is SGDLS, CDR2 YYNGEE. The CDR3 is CASSVSSMNTGELFF. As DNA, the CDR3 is TGTGCCAGCAGCGTGAGCTCCATGAACACCGGGGAGCTGTTTTTT.

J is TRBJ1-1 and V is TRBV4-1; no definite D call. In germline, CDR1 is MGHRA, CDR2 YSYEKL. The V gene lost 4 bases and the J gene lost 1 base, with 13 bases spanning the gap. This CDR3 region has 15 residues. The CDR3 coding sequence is TGCGCCAGCAGCCCCTATCGGGGAGAGAACACTGAAGCTTTCTTT. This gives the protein CASSPYRGENTEAFF.

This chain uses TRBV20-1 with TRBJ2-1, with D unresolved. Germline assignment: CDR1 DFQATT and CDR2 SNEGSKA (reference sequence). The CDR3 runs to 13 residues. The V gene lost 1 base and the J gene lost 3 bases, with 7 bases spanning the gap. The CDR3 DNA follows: TGCAGTGCTAGAGCGGACCACTACAATGAGCAGTTCTTC. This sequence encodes CSARADHYNEQFF.

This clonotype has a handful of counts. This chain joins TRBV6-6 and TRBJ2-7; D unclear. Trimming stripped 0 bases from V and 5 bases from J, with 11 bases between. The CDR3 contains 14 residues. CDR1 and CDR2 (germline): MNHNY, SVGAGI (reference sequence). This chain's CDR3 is CASSYSLRFDEQYF. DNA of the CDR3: TGTGCCAGCAGTTACTCGCTTCGGTTTGACGAGCAGTACTTC.

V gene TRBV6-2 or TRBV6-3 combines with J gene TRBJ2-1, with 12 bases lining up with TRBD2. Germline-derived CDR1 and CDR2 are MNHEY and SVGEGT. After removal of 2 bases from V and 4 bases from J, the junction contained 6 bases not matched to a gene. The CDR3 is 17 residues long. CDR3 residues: CASSYPSTSGSYNEQFF. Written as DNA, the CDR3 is TGTGCCAGCAGTTACCCCTCGACTAGCGGGAGTTACAATGAGCAGTTCTTC.

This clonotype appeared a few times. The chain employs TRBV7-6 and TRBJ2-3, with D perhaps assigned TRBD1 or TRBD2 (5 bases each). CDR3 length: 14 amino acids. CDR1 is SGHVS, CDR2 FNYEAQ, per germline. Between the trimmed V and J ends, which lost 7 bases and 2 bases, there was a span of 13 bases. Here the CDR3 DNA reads TGTGCCAGCACCCTAACTGGGACCACAGATACGCAGTATTTT. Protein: CASTLTGTTDTQYF.

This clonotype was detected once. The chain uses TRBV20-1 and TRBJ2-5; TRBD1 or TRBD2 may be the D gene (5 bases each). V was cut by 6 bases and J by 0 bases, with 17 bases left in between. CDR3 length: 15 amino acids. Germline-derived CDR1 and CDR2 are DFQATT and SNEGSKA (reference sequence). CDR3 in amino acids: CSATLGTLYQETQYF. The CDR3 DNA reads TGCAGTGCCACCCTCGGGACCTTGTACCAAGAGACCCAGTACTTC.

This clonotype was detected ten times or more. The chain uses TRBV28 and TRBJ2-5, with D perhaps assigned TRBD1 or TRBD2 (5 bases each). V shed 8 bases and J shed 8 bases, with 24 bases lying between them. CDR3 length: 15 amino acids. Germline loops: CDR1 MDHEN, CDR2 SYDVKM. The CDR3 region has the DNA TGTGCCAGCGAAAACCCGAGGGGACGTAGCACCACCCAGTACTTC. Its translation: CASENPRGRSTTQYF. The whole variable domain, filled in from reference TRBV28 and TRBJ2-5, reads DVKVTQSSRYLVKRTGEKVFLECVQDMDHENMFWYRQDPGLGLRLIYFSYDVKMKEKGDIPEGYSVSREKKERFSLILESASTNQTSMYLCASENPRGRSTTQYFGPGTRLLVL.

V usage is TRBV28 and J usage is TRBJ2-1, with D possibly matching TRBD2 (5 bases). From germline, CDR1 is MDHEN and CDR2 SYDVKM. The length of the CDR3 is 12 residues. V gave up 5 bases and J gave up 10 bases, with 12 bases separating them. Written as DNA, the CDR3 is TGTGCCAGCAGTCCCCAGCGGTACGAGCAGTTCTTC. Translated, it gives CASSPQRYEQFF.

CDR3 loop: CASSFQVNTEAFF. CDR3 sequence (DNA): TGTGCCAGCAGCTTTCAGGTGAACACTGAAGCTTTCTTT. The chain recombines TRBV7-3 with TRBJ1-1; D unresolved. Germline V gene lookup returns CDR1 SGHTA and CDR2 FQGTGA. This CDR3 is built from 13 residues. V lost 3 bases to trimming and J lost 0 bases, with 5 bases between them.

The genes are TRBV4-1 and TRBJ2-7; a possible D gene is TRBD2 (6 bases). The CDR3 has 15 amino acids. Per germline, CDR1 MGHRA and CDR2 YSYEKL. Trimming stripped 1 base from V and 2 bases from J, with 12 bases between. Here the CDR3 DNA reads TGCGCCAGCAGCCAAGGCCGGGACTCCACCTACGAGCAGTACTTC. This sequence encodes CASSQGRDSTYEQYF.

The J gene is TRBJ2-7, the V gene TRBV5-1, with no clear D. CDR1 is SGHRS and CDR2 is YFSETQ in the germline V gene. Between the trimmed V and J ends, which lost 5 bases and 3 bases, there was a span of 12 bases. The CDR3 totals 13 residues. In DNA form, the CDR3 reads TGCGCCAGCAGGCACGAGACCCTCTACGAGCAGTACTTC. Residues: CASRHETLYEQYF.

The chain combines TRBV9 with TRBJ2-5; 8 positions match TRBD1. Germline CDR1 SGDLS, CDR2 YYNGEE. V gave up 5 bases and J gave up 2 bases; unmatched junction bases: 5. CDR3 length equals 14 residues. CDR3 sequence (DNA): TGTGCCAGCAGTACCGGACAGGGACAAGAGACCCAGTACTTC. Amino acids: CASSTGQGQETQYF.

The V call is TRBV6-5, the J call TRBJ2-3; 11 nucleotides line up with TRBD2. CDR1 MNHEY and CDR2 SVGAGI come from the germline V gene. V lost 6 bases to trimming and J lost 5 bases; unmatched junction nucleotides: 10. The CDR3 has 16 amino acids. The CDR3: CASSRRPLAGGDTQYF. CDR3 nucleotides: TGTGCCAGCAGCCGCCGACCCCTAGCGGGAGGAGATACGCAGTATTTT.

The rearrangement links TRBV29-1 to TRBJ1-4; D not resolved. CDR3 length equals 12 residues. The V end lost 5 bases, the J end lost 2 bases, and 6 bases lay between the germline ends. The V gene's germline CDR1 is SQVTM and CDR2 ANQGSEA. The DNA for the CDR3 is TGCAGCGTTTCTGCGACTAATGAAAAACTGTTTTTT. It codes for CSVSATNEKLFF.

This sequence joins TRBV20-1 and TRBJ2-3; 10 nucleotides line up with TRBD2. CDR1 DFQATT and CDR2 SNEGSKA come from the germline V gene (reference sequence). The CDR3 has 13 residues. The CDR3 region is CKREGPLTDTQYF. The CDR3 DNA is TGCAAGCGGGAGGGCCCGCTCACAGATACGCAGTATTTT.

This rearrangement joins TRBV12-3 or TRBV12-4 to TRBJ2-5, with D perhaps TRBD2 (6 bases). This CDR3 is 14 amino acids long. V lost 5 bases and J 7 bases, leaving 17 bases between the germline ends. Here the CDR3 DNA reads TGTGCCAGCAGTCCTACATCAGCGGAGGGGACCCAGTACTTC. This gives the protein CASSPTSAEGTQYF.

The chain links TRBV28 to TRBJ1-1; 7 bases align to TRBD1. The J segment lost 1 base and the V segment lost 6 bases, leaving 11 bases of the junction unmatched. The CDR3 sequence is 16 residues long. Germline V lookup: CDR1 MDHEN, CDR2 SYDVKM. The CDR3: CASRPTRQGENTEAFF. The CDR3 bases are TGTGCCAGCAGACCCACTCGACAGGGTGAGAACACTGAAGCTTTCTTT. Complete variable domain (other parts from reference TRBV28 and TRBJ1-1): DVKVTQSSRYLVKRTGEKVFLECVQDMDHENMFWYRQDPGLGLRLIYFSYDVKMKEKGDIPEGYSVSREKKERFSLILESASTNQTSMYLCASRPTRQGENTEAFFGQGTRLTVV.

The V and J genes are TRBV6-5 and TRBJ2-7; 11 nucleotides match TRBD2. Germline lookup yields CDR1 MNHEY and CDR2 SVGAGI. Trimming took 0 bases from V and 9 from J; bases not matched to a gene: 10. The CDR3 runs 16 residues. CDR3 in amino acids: CASSYSLAGGRIGQYF. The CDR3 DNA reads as TGTGCCAGCAGTTACTCTTTAGCGGGAGGGAGAATTGGGCAGTACTTC.

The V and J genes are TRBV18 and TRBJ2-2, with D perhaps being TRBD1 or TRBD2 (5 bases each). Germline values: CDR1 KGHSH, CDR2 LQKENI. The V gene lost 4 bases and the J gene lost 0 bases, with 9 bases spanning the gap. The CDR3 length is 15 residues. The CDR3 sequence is CASSRGNTNTGELFF. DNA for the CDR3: TGTGCCAGCTCACGGGGGAACACGAACACCGGGGAGCTGTTTTTT.

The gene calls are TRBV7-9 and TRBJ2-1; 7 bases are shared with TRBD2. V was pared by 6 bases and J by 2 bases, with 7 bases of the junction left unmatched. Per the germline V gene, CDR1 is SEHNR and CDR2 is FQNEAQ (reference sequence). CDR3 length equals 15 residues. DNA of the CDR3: TGTGCCAGCAGTTTGCGGGAGAATCCCTACAATGAGCAGTTCTTC. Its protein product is CASSLRENPYNEQFF.

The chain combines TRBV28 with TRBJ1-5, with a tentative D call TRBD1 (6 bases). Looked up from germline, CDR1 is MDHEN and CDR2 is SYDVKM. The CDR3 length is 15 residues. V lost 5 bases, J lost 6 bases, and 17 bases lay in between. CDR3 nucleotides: TGTGCCAGCAGTCCACCCTCCGGGGGCGGTCAGCCCCAGCATTTT. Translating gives CASSPPSGGGQPQHF.